The next 21 T cell receptor beta chains were all read from a single sample in a study of cytomegalovirus exposure and HLA in healthy donors. PCR employed 60 Vbeta and 13 Jbeta primers. The method was immunoSEQ multiplex PCR; TCRdb's version includes in-frame clones alone and lacks a portion of them. The sample gives approximately 82,000 clones, about 9.4% of which show up once; about 24% is in the top ten. The sample comprised PBMCs. The receptor set was obtained from a man between 60 and 75 years old in good health and CMV-seropositive.

V usage is TRBV11-3 and J usage is TRBJ2-5; D perhaps matches TRBD1 (6 bases). V was shortened by 3 bases and J by 3 bases, with 8 bases between the two germline ends. Germline V CDR1 and CDR2: SGHNT, YENEEA. There are 13 residues in the CDR3. The CDR3 DNA reads as TGTGCCAGCAGCTTCGGACAGAAAGAGACCCAGTACTTC. Its protein product is CASSFGQKETQYF.

This clone was counted a few times. The genes are TRBV19 and TRBJ2-1, with 10 positions matching TRBD2. This CDR3 has 15 residues. Germline CDR1 is LNHDA and CDR2 is SQIVND (reference sequence). Trimming took 5 bases from V and 6 from J; bases not matched to a gene: 7. CDR3 protein: CASSSLAGGSNEQFF. The CDR3 DNA reads as TGTGCCAGTAGTTCCTTAGCGGGGGGCTCCAATGAGCAGTTCTTC.

This chain joins TRBV27 and TRBJ1-1; D is uncertain. The CDR3 runs 15 residues. Trimming pared 5 bases from V and 5 bases from J, leaving 18 bases between. The germline V gene has CDR1 MNHEY and CDR2 SMNVEV (reference sequence). CDR3 nucleotide sequence: TGTGCCAGCAGTCCCTCGGCAGGATGGGTTACTGAAGCTTTCTTT. Its protein product is CASSPSAGWVTEAFF.

The J gene is TRBJ2-5, the V gene TRBV6-5; D is perhaps TRBD1 (5 bases). CDR1 MNHEY and CDR2 SVGAGI come from the germline V gene. There are 14 residues in the CDR3. The V end lost 0 bases, the J end lost 3 bases, and 8 bases lay between the germline ends. DNA for the CDR3: TGTGCCAGCAGTTACTCATGGGGCGAAGAGACCCAGTACTTC. Translated, it gives CASSYSWGEETQYF.

This clone has only a few counts. This chain uses TRBV7-2 with TRBJ1-2; D remains unclear. The CDR3 extends over 13 amino acids. CDR1 and CDR2 (germline): SGHTA, FQGNSA. V was pared by 5 bases and J by 6 bases, with 13 bases between. As DNA, the CDR3 is TGTGCCAGCAGCCAACAGTCCTCTCATGGCTACACCTTC. Its translation is CASSQQSSHGYTF. Supplemented by reference TRBV7-2 and TRBJ1-2, the full variable domain reads GAGVSQSPSNKVTEKGKDVELRCDPISGHTALYWYRQSLGQGLEFLIYFQGNSAPDKSGLPSDRFSAERTGGSVSTLTIQRTQQEDSAVYLCASSQQSSHGYTFGSGTRLTVV.

The V call is TRBV10-3, the J call TRBJ1-1, with D perhaps matching TRBD1 (5 bases). CDR1 and CDR2 (germline): ENHRY, SYGVKD. Trimming took off 10 bases at V and 2 bases at J, with 20 bases between the two ends. CDR3 size: 15 residues. CDR3 amino acids: CASDRQFPKNTEAFF. CDR3 bases: TGTGCCAGCGATCGACAGTTTCCAAAAAACACTGAAGCTTTCTTT.

This clone was found a few times. The V call is TRBV18, the J call TRBJ2-7; D not certain. The V and J ends lost 0 bases and 4 bases respectively, with 13 bases between them. The length of the CDR3 is 15 residues. The germline V gene encodes CDR1 KGHSH and CDR2 LQKENI. The CDR3 sequence: CASSPPGRNGYEQYF. CDR3 coding DNA: TGTGCCAGCTCACCACCGGGCAGGAACGGATACGAGCAGTACTTC.

A few counts support this clone. The chain recombines TRBV4-1 with TRBJ2-2, with 8 nucleotides matching TRBD2. V lost 1 base and J lost 2; bases outside the gene matches: 3. CDR1 MGHRA and CDR2 YSYEKL come from the germline V gene. The CDR3 sequence is 16 residues long. The CDR3: CASSQGGRINTGELFF. The CDR3, as DNA: TGCGCCAGCAGCCAAGGCGGGAGGATAAACACCGGGGAGCTGTTTTTT.

The sample holds a few counts of this clone. V usage is TRBV7-6 and J usage is TRBJ2-2; the D gene is possibly TRBD1 (6 bases). Trimming cost V 7 bases and J 1 base, with 10 bases left between them. CDR3 length: 14 residues. In germline, CDR1 is SGHVS, CDR2 FNYEAQ. The CDR3 nucleotides are TGTGCCAGCACCCCGACAGGGAACACCGGGGAGCTGTTTTTT. This encodes CASTPTGNTGELFF.

The chain couples TRBV6-6 to TRBJ2-3, with 7 nucleotides matching TRBD2. This CDR3 is built from 14 residues. CDR1 and CDR2 from the germline V gene are MNHNY and SVGAGI (reference sequence). With V trimmed by 8 bases and J by 3 bases, 8 bases remained unmatched. The CDR3 sequence: CASSGGPSTDTQYF. CDR3 coding DNA: TGTGCCAGCTCGGGAGGCCCATCGACAGATACGCAGTATTTT.

The genes are TRBV5-4 and TRBJ2-5, with TRBD1 matching over 10 bases. The better agreement between TRBJ2-7 and the DNA end casts doubt on the J call. This CDR3 is 15 amino acids long. Germline values: CDR1 SGHNT, CDR2 YYREEE (reference sequence). The CDR3 region is CASSFGTGELYEQYF. DNA of the CDR3: TGTGCCAGCAGCTTTGGGACAGGGGAGTTGTACGAGCAGTACTTC.

In this sample, this clone turned up a few times. This chain joins TRBV20-1 and TRBJ1-2; no reliable D call. V lost 5 bases, J lost 12 bases, and 7 bases lay in between. Germline V gene sequence: CDR1 DFQATT, CDR2 SNEGSKA (reference sequence). CDR3 length: 8 amino acids. CDR3 coding DNA: TGCAGTGCTGAGGAGGACACCTTC. This encodes CSAEEDTF.

This clone was detected only a few times. The genes are TRBV19 and TRBJ1-4; 7 nucleotides match TRBD1. The trim removed 7 bases at V and 7 bases at J, leaving 9 bases unmatched. Germline CDR1 LNHDA, CDR2 SQIVND (reference sequence). The CDR3 totals 14 residues. CDR3 DNA sequence: TGTGCCAGTACCACGACAGGGATCGGTGAAAAACTGTTTTTT. Its translation: CASTTTGIGEKLFF.

This clone was counted only a few times. The genes are TRBV6-6 and TRBJ1-1; D is uncertain. The CDR3 has 14 residues. Germline V gene sequence: CDR1 MNHNY, CDR2 SVGAGI (reference sequence). Trimming took off 0 bases at V and 0 bases at J, with 5 bases between the two ends. In DNA form, the CDR3 reads TGTGCCAGCAGTTACTCGAGCATGAACACTGAAGCTTTCTTT. It encodes CASSYSSMNTEAFF.

This clone was found a few times. The chain combines TRBV6-6 with TRBJ2-5; tentative D call: TRBD1 (6 bases). Per germline, CDR1 MNHNY and CDR2 SVGAGI (reference sequence). The V and J ends lost 4 bases and 2 bases respectively, with 11 bases between them. This CDR3 is 14 amino acids long. The CDR3 DNA reads as TGTGCCAGCAGTTTCCCAGGGGAACAAGAGACCCAGTACTTC. As protein: CASSFPGEQETQYF.

This clone came up a few times. One end of the junction is discordant with germline, which a read error may explain. The genes are TRBV7-7 and TRBJ2-5; 9 nucleotides match TRBD2. This CDR3 is 15 amino acids long. Germline assignment: CDR1 SSHAT and CDR2 FNYEAQ (reference sequence). Here the CDR3 DNA reads TGTGCTAGCAGCTTGGTAGCGGGAGCCCCGCAGACCCAGTACTTC. Protein product: CASSLVAGAPQTQYF.

This clone was observed a handful of times. The chain links TRBV29-1 to TRBJ2-1; TRBD2 is a possible D gene (5 bases). The germline V gene has CDR1 SQVTM and CDR2 ANQGSEA. This CDR3 spans 14 amino acids. The germline V and J ends were trimmed by 7 bases and 2 bases, with 15 bases remaining between them. Here the CDR3 DNA reads TGCAGCGGCGCTAGCTCCGGACCCTACAATGAGCAGTTCTTC. Translation gives CSGASSGPYNEQFF.

Regarding this clone: The junction departs from the called germline gene at one end, perhaps through a read error. The rearrangement links TRBV14 to TRBJ1-1; D gene ambiguous. The CDR3 extends over 12 amino acids. CDR1 is SGHDN, CDR2 FVKESK, per germline. Here the CDR3 DNA reads TGTGCCAGCAGCCAAGAGAGGGCCCGGAAAGAATTT. This encodes CASSQERARKEF.

In this sample, this clone turned up a few times. The rearrangement joins TRBV13 to TRBJ1-6; D not resolved. V dropped 3 bases and J dropped 4 bases, with 16 bases sitting between them. CDR1 PRHDT and CDR2 FYEKMQ come from the germline V gene (reference sequence). The CDR3 is made up of 17 amino acids. The CDR3 loop reads CASSFVLTDTYNSPLHF. CDR3 in DNA: TGTGCCAGCAGCTTCGTACTAACGGATACTTATAATTCACCCCTCCACTTT.

The chain combines TRBV14 with TRBJ2-7, with a weak D call TRBD2 (6 bases). The germline V gene encodes CDR1 SGHDN and CDR2 FVKESK. This CDR3 has 13 amino acids. V was shortened by 2 bases and J by 4 bases, with 9 bases between the two germline ends. The CDR3 bases are TGTGCCAGCAGCCAACTGGGGGGATACGAGCAGTACTTC. Translation: CASSQLGGYEQYF.

The V and J genes are TRBV25-1 and TRBJ2-3; 7 positions agree with TRBD2. CDR3 length: 15 residues. Germline V gene sequence: CDR1 MGHDK, CDR2 SYGVNS. With 2 bases clipped from V and 2 bases from J, the junction kept 4 bases outside the gene matches. CDR3 region: CASSERGRDTDTQYF. The DNA of the CDR3 is TGTGCCAGCAGTGAACGCGGGAGAGACACAGATACGCAGTATTTT.